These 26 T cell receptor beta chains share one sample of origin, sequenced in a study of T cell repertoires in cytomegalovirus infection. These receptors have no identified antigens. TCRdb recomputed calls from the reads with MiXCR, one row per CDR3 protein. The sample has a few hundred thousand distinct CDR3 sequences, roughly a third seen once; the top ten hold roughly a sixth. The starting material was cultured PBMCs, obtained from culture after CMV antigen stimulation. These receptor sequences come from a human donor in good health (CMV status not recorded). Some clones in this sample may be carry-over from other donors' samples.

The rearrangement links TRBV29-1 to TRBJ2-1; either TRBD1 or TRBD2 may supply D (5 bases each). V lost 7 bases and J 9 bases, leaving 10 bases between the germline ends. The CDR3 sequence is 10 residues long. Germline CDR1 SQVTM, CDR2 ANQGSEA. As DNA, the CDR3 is TGCAGCGGGGGACGGGGTGAGCAGTTCTTC. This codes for CSGGRGEQFF.

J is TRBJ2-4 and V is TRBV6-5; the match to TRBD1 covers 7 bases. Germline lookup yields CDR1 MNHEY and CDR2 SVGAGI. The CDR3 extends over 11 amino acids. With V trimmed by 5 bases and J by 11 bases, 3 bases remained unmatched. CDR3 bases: TGTGCCAGCAGTGAACAGGGGCTTCAGTACTTC. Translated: CASSEQGLQYF.

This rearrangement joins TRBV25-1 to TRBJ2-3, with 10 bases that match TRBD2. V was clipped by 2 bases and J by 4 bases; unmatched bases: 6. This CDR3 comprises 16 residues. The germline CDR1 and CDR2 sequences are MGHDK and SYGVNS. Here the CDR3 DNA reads TGTGCCAGCAGTGAAATAGCGGGAGGTCGCGCAGATACGCAGTATTTT. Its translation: CASSEIAGGRADTQYF.

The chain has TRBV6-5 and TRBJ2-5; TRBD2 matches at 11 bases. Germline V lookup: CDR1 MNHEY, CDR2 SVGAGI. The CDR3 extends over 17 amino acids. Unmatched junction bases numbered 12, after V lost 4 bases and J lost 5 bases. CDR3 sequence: CASSSIGSGRAGETQYF. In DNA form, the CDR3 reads TGTGCCAGCAGTTCAATCGGTAGCGGGAGGGCAGGCGAGACCCAGTACTTC.

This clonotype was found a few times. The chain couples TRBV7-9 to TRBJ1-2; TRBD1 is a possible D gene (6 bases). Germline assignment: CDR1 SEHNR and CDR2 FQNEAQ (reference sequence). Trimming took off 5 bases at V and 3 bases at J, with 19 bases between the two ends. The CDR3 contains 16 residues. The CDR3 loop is CASSPGAGKSHYGYTF. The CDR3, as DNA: TGTGCCAGCAGCCCGGGGGCGGGGAAGAGTCACTATGGCTACACCTTC.

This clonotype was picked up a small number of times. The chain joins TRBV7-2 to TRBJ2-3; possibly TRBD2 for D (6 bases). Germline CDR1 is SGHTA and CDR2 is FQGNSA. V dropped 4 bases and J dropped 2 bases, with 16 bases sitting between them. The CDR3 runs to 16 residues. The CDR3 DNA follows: TGTGCCAGCAGCTCTAAGACTAGTTGGTCCACAGATACGCAGTATTTT. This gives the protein CASSSKTSWSTDTQYF.

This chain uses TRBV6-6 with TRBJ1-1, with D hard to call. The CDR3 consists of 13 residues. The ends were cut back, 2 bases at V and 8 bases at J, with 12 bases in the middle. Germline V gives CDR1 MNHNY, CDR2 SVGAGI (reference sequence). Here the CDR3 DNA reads TGTGCCAGCAGTTACCCCTCGGGAGGAGAAGCTTTCTTT. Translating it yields CASSYPSGGEAFF.

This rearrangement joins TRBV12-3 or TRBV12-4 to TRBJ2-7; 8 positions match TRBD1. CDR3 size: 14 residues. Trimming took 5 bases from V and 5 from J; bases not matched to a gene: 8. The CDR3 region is CASSLGQGINEQYF. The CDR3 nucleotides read TGTGCCAGCAGTCTAGGACAGGGTATCAACGAGCAGTACTTC.

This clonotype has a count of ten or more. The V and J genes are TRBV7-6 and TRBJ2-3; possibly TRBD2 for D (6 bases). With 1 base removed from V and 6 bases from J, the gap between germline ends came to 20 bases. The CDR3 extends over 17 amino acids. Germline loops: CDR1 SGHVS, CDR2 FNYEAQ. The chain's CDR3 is CASSLGTLATNTDTQYF. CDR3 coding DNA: TGTGCCAGCAGCTTAGGGACCCTAGCGACAAACACCGATACGCAGTATTTT.

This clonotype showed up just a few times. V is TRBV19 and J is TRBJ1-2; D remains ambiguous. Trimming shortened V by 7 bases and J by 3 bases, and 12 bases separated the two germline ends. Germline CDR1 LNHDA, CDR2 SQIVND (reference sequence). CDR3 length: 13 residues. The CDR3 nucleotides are TGTGCCAGTAAAGATCCCAGTGACTATGGCTACACCTTC. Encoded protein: CASKDPSDYGYTF.

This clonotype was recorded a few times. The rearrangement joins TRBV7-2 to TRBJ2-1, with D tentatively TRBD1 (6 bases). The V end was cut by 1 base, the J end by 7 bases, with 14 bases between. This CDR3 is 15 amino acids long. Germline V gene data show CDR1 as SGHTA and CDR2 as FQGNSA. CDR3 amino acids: CASSLVRGYGNEQFF. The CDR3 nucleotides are TGTGCCAGCAGCTTAGTCAGGGGTTATGGGAATGAGCAGTTCTTC.

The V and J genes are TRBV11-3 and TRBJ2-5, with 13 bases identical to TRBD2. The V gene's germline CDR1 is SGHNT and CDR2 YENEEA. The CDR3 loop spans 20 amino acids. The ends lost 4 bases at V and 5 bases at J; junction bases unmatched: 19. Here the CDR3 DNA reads TGTGCCAGCAGCTCACACACCGGGACTAGCGGGAATTTAGCCCGGGAGACCCAGTACTTC. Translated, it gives CASSSHTGTSGNLARETQYF.

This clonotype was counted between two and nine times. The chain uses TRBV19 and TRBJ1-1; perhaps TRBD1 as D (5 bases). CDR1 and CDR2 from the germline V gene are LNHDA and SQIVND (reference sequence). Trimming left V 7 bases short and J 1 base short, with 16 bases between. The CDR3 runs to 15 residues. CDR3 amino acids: CASKREGPRNTEAFF. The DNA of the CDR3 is TGTGCCAGTAAGAGAGAGGGACCGCGGAACACTGAAGCTTTCTTT.

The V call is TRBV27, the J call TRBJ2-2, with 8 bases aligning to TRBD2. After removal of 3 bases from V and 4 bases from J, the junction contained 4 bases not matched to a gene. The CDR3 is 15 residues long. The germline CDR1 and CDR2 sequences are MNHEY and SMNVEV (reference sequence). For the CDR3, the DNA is TGTGCCAGCAGTTTTAGCGGGATTGGCACCGGGGAGCTGTTTTTT. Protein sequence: CASSFSGIGTGELFF.

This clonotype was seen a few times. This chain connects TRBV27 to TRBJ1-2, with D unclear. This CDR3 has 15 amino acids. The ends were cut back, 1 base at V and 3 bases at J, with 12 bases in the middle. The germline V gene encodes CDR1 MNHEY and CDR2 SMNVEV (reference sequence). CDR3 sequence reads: CASSLLGGQDYGYTF. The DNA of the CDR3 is TGTGCCAGCAGTTTATTAGGAGGGCAGGACTATGGCTACACCTTC.

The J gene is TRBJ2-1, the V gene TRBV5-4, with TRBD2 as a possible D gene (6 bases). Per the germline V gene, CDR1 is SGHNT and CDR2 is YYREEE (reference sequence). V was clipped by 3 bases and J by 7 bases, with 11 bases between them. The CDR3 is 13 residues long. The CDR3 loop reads CASSWWGGNEQFF. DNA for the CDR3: TGTGCCAGCAGCTGGTGGGGAGGTAATGAGCAGTTCTTC.

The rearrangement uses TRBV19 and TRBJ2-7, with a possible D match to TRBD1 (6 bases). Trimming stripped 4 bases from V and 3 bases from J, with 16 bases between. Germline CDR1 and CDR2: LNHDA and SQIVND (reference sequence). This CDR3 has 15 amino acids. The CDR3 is CASSTAGTSNYEQYF. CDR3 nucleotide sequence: TGTGCCAGTAGTACCGCCGGGACATCCAACTACGAGCAGTACTTC.

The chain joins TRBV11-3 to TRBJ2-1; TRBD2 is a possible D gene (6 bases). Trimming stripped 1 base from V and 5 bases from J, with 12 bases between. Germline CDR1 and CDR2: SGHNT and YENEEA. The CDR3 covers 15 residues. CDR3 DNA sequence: TGTGCCAGCAGCTTAGGGGGTAGCGGCCACAATGAGCAGTTCTTC. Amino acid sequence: CASSLGGSGHNEQFF. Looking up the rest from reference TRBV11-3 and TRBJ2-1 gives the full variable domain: EAGVVQSPRYKIIEKKQPVAFWCNPISGHNTLYWYLQNLGQGPELLIRYENEEAVDDSQLPKDRFSAERLKGVDSTLKIQPAELGDSAVYLCASSLGGSGHNEQFFGPGTRLTVL.

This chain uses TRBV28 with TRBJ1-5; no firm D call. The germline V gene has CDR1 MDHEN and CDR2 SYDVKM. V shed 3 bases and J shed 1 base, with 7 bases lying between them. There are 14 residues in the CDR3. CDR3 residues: CASSFAQSNQPQHF. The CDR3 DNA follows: TGTGCCAGCAGTTTTGCGCAGAGCAATCAGCCCCAGCATTTT.

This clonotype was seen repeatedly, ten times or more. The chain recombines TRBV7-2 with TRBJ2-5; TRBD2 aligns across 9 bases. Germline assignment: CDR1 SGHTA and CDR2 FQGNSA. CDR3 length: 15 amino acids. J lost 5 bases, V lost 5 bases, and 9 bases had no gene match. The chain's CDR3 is CASSPYVAGGETQYF. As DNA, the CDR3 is TGTGCCAGCAGCCCCTATGTGGCGGGAGGGGAGACCCAGTACTTC.

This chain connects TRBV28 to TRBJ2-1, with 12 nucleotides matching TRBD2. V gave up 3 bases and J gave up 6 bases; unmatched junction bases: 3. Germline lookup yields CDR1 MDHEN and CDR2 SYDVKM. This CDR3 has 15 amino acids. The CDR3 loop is CASSFRGLAGNEQFF. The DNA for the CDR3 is TGTGCCAGCAGTTTTCGGGGACTAGCGGGCAATGAGCAGTTCTTC.

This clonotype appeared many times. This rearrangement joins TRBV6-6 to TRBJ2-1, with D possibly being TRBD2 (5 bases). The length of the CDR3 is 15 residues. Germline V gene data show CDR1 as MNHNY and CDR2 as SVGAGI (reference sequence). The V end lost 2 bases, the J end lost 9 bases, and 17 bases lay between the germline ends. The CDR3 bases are TGTGCCAGCAGTTACGGGCTAGCCTACGATCTTGAGCAGTTCTTC. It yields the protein CASSYGLAYDLEQFF.

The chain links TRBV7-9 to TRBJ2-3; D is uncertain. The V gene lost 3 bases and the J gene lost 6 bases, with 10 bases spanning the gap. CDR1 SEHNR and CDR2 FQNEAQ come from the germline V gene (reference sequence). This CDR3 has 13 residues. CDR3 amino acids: CASSFPLLDTQYF. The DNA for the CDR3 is TGTGCCAGCAGCTTTCCCCTCTTGGATACGCAGTATTTT.

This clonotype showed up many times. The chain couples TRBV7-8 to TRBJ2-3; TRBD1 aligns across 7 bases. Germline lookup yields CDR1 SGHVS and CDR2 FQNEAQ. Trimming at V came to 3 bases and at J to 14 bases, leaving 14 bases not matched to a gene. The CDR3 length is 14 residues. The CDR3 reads CASSFQGQTQSLYF. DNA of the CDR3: TGTGCCAGCAGCTTTCAGGGACAGACACAAAGCCTGTATTTT.

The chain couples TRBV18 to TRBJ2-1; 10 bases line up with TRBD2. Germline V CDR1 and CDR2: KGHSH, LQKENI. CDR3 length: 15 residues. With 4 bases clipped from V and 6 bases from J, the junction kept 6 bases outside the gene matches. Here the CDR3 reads CASSRLIAGGNEQFF. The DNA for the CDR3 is TGTGCCAGCTCACGGTTGATAGCGGGAGGCAATGAGCAGTTCTTC. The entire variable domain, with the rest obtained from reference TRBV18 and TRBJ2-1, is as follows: NAGVMQNPRHLVRRRGQEARLRCSPMKGHSHVYWYRQLPEEGLKFMVYLQKENIIDESGMPKERFSAEFPKEGPSILRIQQVVRGDSAAYFCASSRLIAGGNEQFFGPGTRLTVL.

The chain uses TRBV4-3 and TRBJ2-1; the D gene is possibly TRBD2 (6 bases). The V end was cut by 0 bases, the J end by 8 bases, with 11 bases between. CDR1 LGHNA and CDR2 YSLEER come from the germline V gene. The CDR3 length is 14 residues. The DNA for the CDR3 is TGCGCCAGCAGCCAAGATGTACTAGCCCATGAGCAGTTCTTC. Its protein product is CASSQDVLAHEQFF.